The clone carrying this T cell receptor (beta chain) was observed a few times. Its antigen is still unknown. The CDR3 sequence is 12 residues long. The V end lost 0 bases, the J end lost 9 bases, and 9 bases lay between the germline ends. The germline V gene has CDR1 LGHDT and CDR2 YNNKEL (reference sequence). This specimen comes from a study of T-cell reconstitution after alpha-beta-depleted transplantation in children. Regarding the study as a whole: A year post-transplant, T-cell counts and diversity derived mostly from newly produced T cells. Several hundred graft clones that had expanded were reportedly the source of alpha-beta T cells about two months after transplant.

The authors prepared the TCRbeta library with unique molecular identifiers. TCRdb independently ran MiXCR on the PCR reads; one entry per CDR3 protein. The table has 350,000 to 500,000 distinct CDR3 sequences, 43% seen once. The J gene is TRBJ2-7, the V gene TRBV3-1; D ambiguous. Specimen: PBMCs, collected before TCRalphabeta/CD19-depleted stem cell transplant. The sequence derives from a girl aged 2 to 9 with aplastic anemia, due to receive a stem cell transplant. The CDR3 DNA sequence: TGTGCCAGCAGCCAAGAGTCGACGGGGCAGTACTTC. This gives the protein CASSQESTGQYF.